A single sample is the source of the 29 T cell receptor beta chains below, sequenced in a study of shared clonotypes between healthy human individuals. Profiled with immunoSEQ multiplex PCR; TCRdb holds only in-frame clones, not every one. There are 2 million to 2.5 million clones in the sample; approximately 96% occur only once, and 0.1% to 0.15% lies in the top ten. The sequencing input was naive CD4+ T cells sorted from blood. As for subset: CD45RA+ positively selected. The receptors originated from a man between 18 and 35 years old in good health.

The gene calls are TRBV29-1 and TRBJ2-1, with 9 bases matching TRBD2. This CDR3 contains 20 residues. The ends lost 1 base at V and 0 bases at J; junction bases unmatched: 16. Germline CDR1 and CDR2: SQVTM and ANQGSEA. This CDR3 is CSVEAPSGRRTSSSYNEQFF. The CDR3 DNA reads TGCAGCGTTGAAGCCCCCAGCGGGAGGCGAACTTCGAGCTCCTACAATGAGCAGTTCTTC.

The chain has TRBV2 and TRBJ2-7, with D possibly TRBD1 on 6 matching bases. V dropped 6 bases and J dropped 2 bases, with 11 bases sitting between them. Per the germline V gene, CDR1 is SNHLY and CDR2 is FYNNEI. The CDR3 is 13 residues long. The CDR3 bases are TGTGCCAGCAGACCCCAGGGGACCTACGAGCAGTACTTC. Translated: CASRPQGTYEQYF.

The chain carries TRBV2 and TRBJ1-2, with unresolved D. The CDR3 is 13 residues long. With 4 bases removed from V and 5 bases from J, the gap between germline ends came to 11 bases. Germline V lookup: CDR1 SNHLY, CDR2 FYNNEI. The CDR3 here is CASSAMTGYGYTF. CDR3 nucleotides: TGTGCCAGCAGTGCTATGACCGGGTATGGCTACACCTTC.

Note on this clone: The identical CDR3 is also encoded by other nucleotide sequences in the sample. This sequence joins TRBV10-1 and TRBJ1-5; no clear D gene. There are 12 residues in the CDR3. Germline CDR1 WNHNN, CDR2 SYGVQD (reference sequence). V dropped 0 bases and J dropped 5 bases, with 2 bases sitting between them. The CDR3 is CASSESDQPQHF. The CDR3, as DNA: TGCGCCAGCAGTGAGTCGGATCAGCCCCAGCATTTT.

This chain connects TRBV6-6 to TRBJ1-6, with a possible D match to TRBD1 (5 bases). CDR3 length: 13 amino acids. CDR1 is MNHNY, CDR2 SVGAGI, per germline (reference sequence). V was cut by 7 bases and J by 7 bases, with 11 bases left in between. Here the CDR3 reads CASTAGSNSPLHF. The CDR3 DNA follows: TGTGCCAGCACTGCAGGGTCGAATTCACCCCTCCACTTT.

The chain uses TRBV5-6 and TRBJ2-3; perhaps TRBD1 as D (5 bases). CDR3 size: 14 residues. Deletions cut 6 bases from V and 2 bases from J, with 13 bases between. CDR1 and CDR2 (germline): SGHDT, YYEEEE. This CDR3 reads CASKSTVPTDTQYF. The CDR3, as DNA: TGTGCCAGCAAGTCGACAGTCCCCACAGATACGCAGTATTTT.

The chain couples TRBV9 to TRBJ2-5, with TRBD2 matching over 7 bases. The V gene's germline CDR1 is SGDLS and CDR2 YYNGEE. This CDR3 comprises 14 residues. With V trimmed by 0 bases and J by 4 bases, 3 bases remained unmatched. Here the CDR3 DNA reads TGTGCCAGCAGCGTAGCCTCTAGCGGAGAGACCCAGTACTTC. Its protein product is CASSVASSGETQYF.

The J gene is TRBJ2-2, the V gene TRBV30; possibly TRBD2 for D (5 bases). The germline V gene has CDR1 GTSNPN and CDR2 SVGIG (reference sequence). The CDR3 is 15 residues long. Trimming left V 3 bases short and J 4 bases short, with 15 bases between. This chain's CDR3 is CAWRGSGGFTGELFF. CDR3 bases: TGTGCCTGGAGGGGGAGTGGAGGCTTCACCGGGGAGCTGTTTTTT.

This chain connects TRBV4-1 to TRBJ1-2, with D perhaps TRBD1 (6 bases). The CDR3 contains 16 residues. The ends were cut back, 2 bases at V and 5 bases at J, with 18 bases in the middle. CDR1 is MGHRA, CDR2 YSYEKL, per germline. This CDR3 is CASSQLTPGALYGYTF. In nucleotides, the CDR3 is TGCGCCAGCAGCCAACTCACCCCGGGGGCACTTTATGGCTACACCTTC.

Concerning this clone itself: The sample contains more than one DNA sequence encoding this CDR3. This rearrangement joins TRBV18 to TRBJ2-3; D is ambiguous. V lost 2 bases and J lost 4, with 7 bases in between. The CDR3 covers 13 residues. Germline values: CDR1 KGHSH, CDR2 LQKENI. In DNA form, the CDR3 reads TGTGCCAGCTCACCAACCGGGTCAGATACGCAGTATTTT. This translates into CASSPTGSDTQYF.

The CDR3 sequence: CASSNTIYEQYF. The DNA for the CDR3 is TGTGCCAGCAGCAATACCATCTACGAGCAGTACTTC. This sequence joins TRBV13 and TRBJ2-7; D not certain. This CDR3 is 12 amino acids long. In germline, CDR1 is PRHDT, CDR2 FYEKMQ (reference sequence). The V and J ends lost 5 bases and 3 bases respectively, with 8 bases between them.

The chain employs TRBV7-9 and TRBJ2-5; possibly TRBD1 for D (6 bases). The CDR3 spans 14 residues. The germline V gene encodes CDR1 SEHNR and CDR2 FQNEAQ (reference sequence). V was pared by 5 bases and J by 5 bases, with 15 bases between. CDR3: CASSAVNRVETQYF. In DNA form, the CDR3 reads TGTGCCAGCAGCGCGGTAAACAGGGTTGAGACCCAGTACTTC.

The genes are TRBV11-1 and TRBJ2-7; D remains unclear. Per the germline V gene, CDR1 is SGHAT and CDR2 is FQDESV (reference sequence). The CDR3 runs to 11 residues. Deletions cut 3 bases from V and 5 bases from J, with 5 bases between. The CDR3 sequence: CASSFLHEQYF. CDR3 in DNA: TGTGCCAGCAGCTTTTTACACGAGCAGTACTTC.

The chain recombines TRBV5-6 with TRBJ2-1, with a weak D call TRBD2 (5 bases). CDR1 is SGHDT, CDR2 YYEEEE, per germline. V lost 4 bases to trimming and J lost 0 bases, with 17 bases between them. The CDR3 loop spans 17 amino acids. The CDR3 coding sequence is TGTGCCAGCAGCGCACCTCCGGGGTCTAGCTCCTACAATGAGCAGTTCTTC. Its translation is CASSAPPGSSSYNEQFF.

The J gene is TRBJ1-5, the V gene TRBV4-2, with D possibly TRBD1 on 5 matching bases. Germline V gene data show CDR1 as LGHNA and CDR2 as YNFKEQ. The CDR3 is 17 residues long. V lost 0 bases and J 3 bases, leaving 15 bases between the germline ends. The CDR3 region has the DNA TGTGCCAGCAGCCAAGAGGACTTCGGGACGCTCAATCAGCCCCAGCATTTT. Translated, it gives CASSQEDFGTLNQPQHF.

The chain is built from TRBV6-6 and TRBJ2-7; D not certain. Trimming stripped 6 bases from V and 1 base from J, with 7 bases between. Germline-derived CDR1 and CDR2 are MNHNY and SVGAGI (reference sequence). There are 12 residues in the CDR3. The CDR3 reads CASRLDSYEQYF. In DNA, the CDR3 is TGTGCCAGCAGGTTAGATTCCTACGAGCAGTACTTC.

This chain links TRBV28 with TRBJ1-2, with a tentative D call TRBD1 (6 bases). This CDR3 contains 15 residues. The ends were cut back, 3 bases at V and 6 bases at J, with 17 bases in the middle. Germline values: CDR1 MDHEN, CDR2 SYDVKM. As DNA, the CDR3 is TGTGCCAGCAGTTTCTGGGCCACGCAGGGGAATGGCTACACCTTC. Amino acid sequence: CASSFWATQGNGYTF.

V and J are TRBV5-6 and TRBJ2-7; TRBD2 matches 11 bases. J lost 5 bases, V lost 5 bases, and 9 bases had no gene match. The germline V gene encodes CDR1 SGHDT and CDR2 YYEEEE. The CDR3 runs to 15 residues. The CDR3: CASSFIGLAGDEQYF. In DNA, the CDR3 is TGTGCCAGCAGTTTCATTGGACTAGCGGGTGACGAGCAGTACTTC.

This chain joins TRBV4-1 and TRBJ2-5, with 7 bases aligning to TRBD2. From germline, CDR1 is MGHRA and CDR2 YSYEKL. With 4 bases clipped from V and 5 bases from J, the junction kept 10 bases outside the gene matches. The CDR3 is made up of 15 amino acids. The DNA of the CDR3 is TGCGCCAGCAGCCCTCTCCCCCAGGGAGGGGAGACCCAGTACTTC. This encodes CASSPLPQGGETQYF.

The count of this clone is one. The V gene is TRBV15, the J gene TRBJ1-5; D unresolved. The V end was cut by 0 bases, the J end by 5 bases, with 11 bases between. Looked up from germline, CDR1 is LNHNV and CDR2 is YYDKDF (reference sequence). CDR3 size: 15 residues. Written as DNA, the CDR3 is TGTGCCACCAGCAGAGATCCAGCCTATCATCAGCCCCAGCATTTT. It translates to CATSRDPAYHQPQHF. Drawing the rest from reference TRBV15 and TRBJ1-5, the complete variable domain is DAMVIQNPRYQVTQFGKPVTLSCSQTLNHNVMYWYQQKSSQAPKLLFHYYDKDFNNEADTPDNFQSRRPNTSFCFLDIRSPGLGDTAMYLCATSRDPAYHQPQHFGDGTRLSIL.

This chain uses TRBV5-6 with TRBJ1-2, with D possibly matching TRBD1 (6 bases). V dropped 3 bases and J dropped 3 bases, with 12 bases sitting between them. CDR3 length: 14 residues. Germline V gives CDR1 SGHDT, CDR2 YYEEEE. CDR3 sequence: CASSSPGVDYGYTF. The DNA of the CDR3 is TGTGCCAGCAGCTCCCCAGGGGTGGACTATGGCTACACCTTC.

CDR3 sequence: CASSSAGAKDTEAFF. The CDR3 DNA sequence: TGTGCCAGCAGCTCTGCGGGGGCTAAGGACACTGAAGCTTTCTTT. V gene TRBV7-9 combines with J gene TRBJ1-1; D is possibly TRBD1 (6 bases). The V end was cut by 4 bases, the J end by 3 bases, with 15 bases between. The CDR3 is made up of 15 amino acids. The V gene's germline CDR1 is SEHNR and CDR2 FQNEAQ (reference sequence).

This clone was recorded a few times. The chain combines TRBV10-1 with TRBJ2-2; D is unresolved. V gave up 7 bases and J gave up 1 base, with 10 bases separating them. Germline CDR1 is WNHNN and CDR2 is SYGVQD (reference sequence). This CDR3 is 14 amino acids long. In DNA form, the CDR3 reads TGCGCCAGCACTAATGCAGGGAACACCGGGGAGCTGTTTTTT. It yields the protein CASTNAGNTGELFF.

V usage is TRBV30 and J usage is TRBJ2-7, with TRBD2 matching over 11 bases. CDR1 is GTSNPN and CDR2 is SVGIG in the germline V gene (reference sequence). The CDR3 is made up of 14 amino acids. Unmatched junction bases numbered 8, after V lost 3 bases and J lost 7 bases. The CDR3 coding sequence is TGTGCCTGGAGGCTACTAGCGGGAGCGGGAGAGCAGTACTTC. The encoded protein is CAWRLLAGAGEQYF.

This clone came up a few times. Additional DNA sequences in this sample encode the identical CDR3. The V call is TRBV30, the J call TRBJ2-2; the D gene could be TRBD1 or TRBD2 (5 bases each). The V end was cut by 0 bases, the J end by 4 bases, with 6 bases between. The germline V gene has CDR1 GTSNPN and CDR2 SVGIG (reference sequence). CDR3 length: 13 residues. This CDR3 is CAWSVGGTGELFF. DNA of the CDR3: TGTGCCTGGAGTGTTGGGGGCACCGGGGAGCTGTTTTTT.

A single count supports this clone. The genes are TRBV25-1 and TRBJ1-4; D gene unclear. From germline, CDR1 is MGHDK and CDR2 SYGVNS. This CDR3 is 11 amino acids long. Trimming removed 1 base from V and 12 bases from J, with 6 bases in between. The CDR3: CASSEFQELFF. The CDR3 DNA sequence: TGTGCCAGCAGTGAATTCCAAGAACTGTTTTTT.

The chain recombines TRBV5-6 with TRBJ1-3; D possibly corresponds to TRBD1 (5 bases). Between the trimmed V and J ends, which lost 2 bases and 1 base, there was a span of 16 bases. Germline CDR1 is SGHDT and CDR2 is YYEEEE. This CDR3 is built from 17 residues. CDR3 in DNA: TGTGCCAGCAGCTTAGGGGTAGGTCCGACATCTGGAAACACCATATATTTT. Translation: CASSLGVGPTSGNTIYF. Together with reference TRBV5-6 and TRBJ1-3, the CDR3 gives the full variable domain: DAGVTQSPTHLIKTRGQQVTLRCSPKSGHDTVSWYQQALGQGPQFIFQYYEEEERQRGNFPDRFSGHQFPNYSSELNVNALLLGDSALYLCASSLGVGPTSGNTIYFGEGSWLTVV.

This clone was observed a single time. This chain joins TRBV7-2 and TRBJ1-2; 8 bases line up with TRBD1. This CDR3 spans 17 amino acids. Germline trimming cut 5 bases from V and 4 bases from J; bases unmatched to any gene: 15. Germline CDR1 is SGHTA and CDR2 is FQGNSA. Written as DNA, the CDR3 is TGTGCCAGCAGCGATTTTTTGGCACAGGGGGACGGCTATGGCTACACCTTC. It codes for CASSDFLAQGDGYGYTF.

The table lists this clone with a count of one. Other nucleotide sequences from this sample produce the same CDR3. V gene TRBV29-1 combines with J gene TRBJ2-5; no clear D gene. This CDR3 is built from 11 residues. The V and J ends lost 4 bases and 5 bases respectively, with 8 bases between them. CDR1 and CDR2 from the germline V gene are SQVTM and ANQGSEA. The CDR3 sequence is CSVGVGETQYF. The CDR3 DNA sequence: TGCAGCGTTGGGGTGGGGGAGACCCAGTACTTC.